The 28 T cell receptor beta chains listed next were all sequenced from one sample in a study of shared clonotypes between healthy human individuals. Assay used: immunoSEQ multiplex PCR; TCRdb lists only in-frame clones, some missing. The table records roughly 1,500,000 clones, 98% of them present only once. Specimen: naive CD4+ T cells sorted from blood. Specified subset: CD45RA+ positively selected. These receptors were taken from a man between 25 and 39 years old in good health.

The V call is TRBV5-4, the J call TRBJ1-3; D is unclear. Germline V gives CDR1 SGHNT, CDR2 YYREEE (reference sequence). V was pared by 0 bases and J by 4 bases, with 11 bases between. There are 15 residues in the CDR3. The CDR3 reads CASSLGSSGGNTIYF. CDR3 bases: TGTGCCAGCAGCTTGGGCAGCTCTGGAGGAAACACCATATATTTT.

This chain uses TRBV11-2 with TRBJ2-3; D possibly corresponds to TRBD2 (6 bases). This CDR3 comprises 15 residues. V was clipped by 8 bases and J by 0 bases, with 15 bases between them. Germline V lookup: CDR1 SGHAT, CDR2 FQNNGV. The CDR3 protein is CASQAGTHSTDTQYF. In DNA form, the CDR3 reads TGTGCCAGCCAAGCCGGGACTCACAGCACAGATACGCAGTATTTT. The variable domain in full, completed from reference TRBV11-2 and TRBJ2-3, reads EAGVAQSPRYKIIEKRQSVAFWCNPISGHATLYWYQQILGQGPKLLIQFQNNGVVDDSQLPKDRFSAERLKGVDSTLKIQPAKLEDSAVYLCASQAGTHSTDTQYFGPGTRLTVL.

The gene calls are TRBV2 and TRBJ1-2, with unresolved D. The CDR3 is 15 residues long. CDR1 and CDR2 from the germline V gene are SNHLY and FYNNEI. V was shortened by 5 bases and J by 0 bases, with 13 bases between the two germline ends. The CDR3 here is CASSHPGEANYGYTF. The CDR3 bases are TGTGCCAGCAGTCACCCCGGGGAAGCTAACTATGGCTACACCTTC.

V is TRBV6-1 and J is TRBJ2-1, with D possibly TRBD2 on 5 matching bases. This CDR3 has 14 amino acids. Per the germline V gene, CDR1 is MNHNS and CDR2 is SASEGT. Trimming took off 4 bases at V and 3 bases at J, with 10 bases between the two ends. CDR3 DNA: TGTGCCAGCAGTGCCTGGAGGATCTACAATGAGCAGTTCTTC. This sequence encodes CASSAWRIYNEQFF.

The chain employs TRBV7-6 and TRBJ1-3, with D perhaps matching TRBD1 (6 bases). CDR3 size: 15 residues. Trimming cost V 0 bases and J 2 bases, with 8 bases left between them. The V gene's germline CDR1 is SGHVS and CDR2 FNYEAQ. The DNA for the CDR3 is TGTGCCAGCAGCTTAGCAACAGGGCCTGGAAACACCATATATTTT. Its protein product is CASSLATGPGNTIYF.

As to this clone: This CDR3 is also generated by other DNA sequences in the sample. The CDR3 protein is CASSYDRDYEQYF. CDR3 bases: TGTGCCAGCAGTTACGACAGAGACTACGAGCAGTACTTC. The V gene is TRBV6-5, the J gene TRBJ2-7, with D perhaps matching TRBD1 (5 bases). There are 13 residues in the CDR3. Germline V lookup: CDR1 MNHEY, CDR2 SVGAGI. V shed 2 bases and J shed 3 bases, with 8 bases lying between them.

As for this clone: At the DNA level, this CDR3 is encoded by other sequences in the same sample as well. The chain has TRBV18 and TRBJ2-7; TRBD2 might be the D (6 bases). The CDR3 loop spans 14 amino acids. The V and J ends lost 4 bases and 1 base respectively, with 11 bases between them. Per the germline V gene, CDR1 is KGHSH and CDR2 is LQKENI. The CDR3 spells CASSLSGSSYEQYF. The CDR3 DNA sequence: TGTGCCAGCTCACTTAGCGGTTCTTCCTACGAGCAGTACTTC.

V gene TRBV5-4 combines with J gene TRBJ2-3; no clear D gene. The V end was cut by 0 bases, the J end by 4 bases, with 9 bases between. The CDR3 runs 14 residues. Germline assignment: CDR1 SGHNT and CDR2 YYREEE (reference sequence). The CDR3 is CASSLDSWADTQYF. Here the CDR3 DNA reads TGTGCCAGCAGCTTGGACTCCTGGGCAGATACGCAGTATTTT.

The gene calls are TRBV5-8 and TRBJ2-2, with D tentatively TRBD1 or TRBD2 (6 bases each). Trimming cost V 0 bases and J 6 bases, with 12 bases left between them. The germline gives CDR1 SGHTS, CDR2 YDEGEE. There are 15 residues in the CDR3. CDR3 coding DNA: TGTGCCAGCAGCTTGGGTCGGGGGCGGCCCGGGGAGCTGTTTTTT. Protein sequence: CASSLGRGRPGELFF. Based on the CDR3 plus reference TRBV5-8 and TRBJ2-2, the full variable domain is EAGVTQSPTHLIKTRGQQATLRCSPISGHTSVYWYQQALGLGLQFLLWYDEGEERNRGNFPPRFSGRQFPNYSSELNVNALELEDSALYLCASSLGRGRPGELFFGEGSRLTVL.

The genes are TRBV28 and TRBJ1-5; 7 nucleotides align to TRBD1. CDR1 is MDHEN and CDR2 is SYDVKM in the germline V gene. This CDR3 has 13 residues. With V trimmed by 4 bases and J by 6 bases, 3 bases remained unmatched. CDR3 region: CASSYTGVQPQHF. The CDR3 DNA reads as TGTGCCAGCAGTTACACAGGGGTTCAGCCCCAGCATTTT.

The rearrangement joins TRBV7-2 to TRBJ2-3; the D is unclear. The V end was cut by 7 bases, the J end by 6 bases, with 17 bases between. CDR3 length: 14 amino acids. Per the germline V gene, CDR1 is SGHTA and CDR2 is FQGNSA. The CDR3: CASIQHVVGDTQYF. CDR3 DNA sequence: TGTGCCAGCATCCAACACGTTGTGGGCGATACGCAGTATTTT. The full variable domain, with the rest looked up from reference TRBV7-2 and TRBJ2-3, is GAGVSQSPSNKVTEKGKDVELRCDPISGHTALYWYRQSLGQGLEFLIYFQGNSAPDKSGLPSDRFSAERTGGSVSTLTIQRTQQEDSAVYLCASIQHVVGDTQYFGPGTRLTVL.

The rearrangement links TRBV27 to TRBJ1-5; D is unresolved. This CDR3 spans 14 amino acids. The germline V gene has CDR1 MNHEY and CDR2 SMNVEV (reference sequence). V shed 2 bases and J shed 6 bases, with 11 bases lying between them. CDR3 DNA: TGTGCCAGCAGTTTACACGGTCGGAGTCAGCCCCAGCATTTT. Its protein is CASSLHGRSQPQHF.

CDR3: CASSLARTRREEEQYF. Written as DNA, the CDR3 is TGTGCCAGCAGCTTGGCTAGGACGCGACGAGAGGAGGAGCAGTACTTC. The chain uses TRBV7-9 and TRBJ2-7; no clear D gene. The CDR3 totals 16 residues. V was pared by 3 bases and J by 7 bases, with 22 bases between. In germline, CDR1 is SEHNR, CDR2 FQNEAQ (reference sequence).

The chain is built from TRBV18 and TRBJ1-2, with 7 bases aligning to TRBD1. The V and J ends lost 3 bases and 4 bases, in that order; junction bases with no gene match: 2. The germline CDR1 and CDR2 sequences are KGHSH and LQKENI. CDR3 length: 13 residues. CDR3 sequence (DNA): TGTGCCAGCTCACCCTCAGGGGGCTATGGCTACACCTTC. Amino acid sequence: CASSPSGGYGYTF.

The chain combines TRBV5-1 with TRBJ2-3; D unresolved. Germline-derived CDR1 and CDR2 are SGHRS and YFSETQ. V lost 3 bases and J lost 0, with 11 bases in between. The CDR3 covers 15 residues. The DNA for the CDR3 is TGCGCCAGCAGCTCCGTCCCCCTTAGCACAGATACGCAGTATTTT. It is translated as CASSSVPLSTDTQYF.

The chain uses TRBV28 and TRBJ1-4; 8 bases are a match to TRBD1. The CDR3 has 15 amino acids. Germline CDR1 and CDR2: MDHEN and SYDVKM. The J segment lost 8 bases and the V segment lost 6 bases, leaving 11 bases of the junction unmatched. DNA of the CDR3: TGTGCCAGCAGAATGACAGGGGTATTCCTCGAAAAACTGTTTTTT. Encoded protein: CASRMTGVFLEKLFF. Full variable domain (outside the CDR3, taken from reference TRBV28 and TRBJ1-4): DVKVTQSSRYLVKRTGEKVFLECVQDMDHENMFWYRQDPGLGLRLIYFSYDVKMKEKGDIPEGYSVSREKKERFSLILESASTNQTSMYLCASRMTGVFLEKLFFGSGTQLSVL.

This chain joins TRBV18 and TRBJ1-1; no clear D gene. CDR1 is KGHSH, CDR2 LQKENI, per germline. Trimming cost V 3 bases and J 3 bases, with 8 bases left between them. This CDR3 comprises 13 residues. The CDR3 here is CASSPGVYTEAFF. Here the CDR3 DNA reads TGTGCCAGCTCACCCGGGGTTTACACTGAAGCTTTCTTT.

This chain joins TRBV2 and TRBJ2-7; TRBD1 agrees at 7 bases. Germline CDR1 SNHLY, CDR2 FYNNEI. This CDR3 is built from 14 residues. The V gene end was trimmed by 3 bases and the J gene end by 5 bases; junction bases not matched to a gene: 7. CDR3 in DNA: TGTGCCAGCAGTGAGGTATTACAGGGGAACGAGCAGTACTTC. Encoded protein: CASSEVLQGNEQYF.

This clone was seen just once. The chain is built from TRBV28 and TRBJ2-7; perhaps TRBD1 as D (5 bases). Germline values: CDR1 MDHEN, CDR2 SYDVKM. V dropped 5 bases and J dropped 0 bases, with 14 bases sitting between them. The CDR3 consists of 15 residues. The CDR3 loop reads CASSIRQRSSYEQYF. The CDR3 nucleotides read TGTGCCAGCAGTATCCGACAGAGGAGCTCCTACGAGCAGTACTTC. Complete variable domain (other parts from reference TRBV28 and TRBJ2-7): DVKVTQSSRYLVKRTGEKVFLECVQDMDHENMFWYRQDPGLGLRLIYFSYDVKMKEKGDIPEGYSVSREKKERFSLILESASTNQTSMYLCASSIRQRSSYEQYFGPGTRLTVT.

The chain is built from TRBV28 and TRBJ1-4; no clear D. CDR1 is MDHEN and CDR2 is SYDVKM in the germline V gene. Trimming left V 2 bases short and J 3 bases short, with 4 bases between. CDR3 size: 13 residues. The CDR3 region has the DNA TGTGCCAGCAGTTTAGGGCCTAATGAAAAACTGTTTTTT. Translated: CASSLGPNEKLFF.

V gene TRBV7-9 combines with J gene TRBJ2-1; D is perhaps TRBD1 (5 bases). Germline V lookup: CDR1 SEHNR, CDR2 FQNEAQ (reference sequence). Between the trimmed V and J ends, which lost 5 bases and 9 bases, there was a span of 14 bases. There are 13 residues in the CDR3. CDR3 DNA sequence: TGTGCCAGCAGCCATCCGGGCAGGGCTGAGCAGTTCTTC. It is translated as CASSHPGRAEQFF.

The table lists this clone with a few counts. The rearrangement links TRBV21-1 to TRBJ1-2; the tabulated D call, TRBD1, remains unverified against the DNA. TRBV21-1 is noted as a pseudogene. This CDR3 region has 13 residues. CDR3: CASSNRDREGYTF. The CDR3 region has the DNA TGTGCCAGCAGCAACCGGGACAGGGAAGGCTACACCTTC.

The chain carries TRBV5-4 and TRBJ2-5; 7 bases line up with TRBD1. Looked up from germline, CDR1 is SGHNT and CDR2 is YYREEE (reference sequence). Unmatched junction bases numbered 9, after V lost 5 bases and J lost 2 bases. The CDR3 covers 15 residues. The CDR3 here is CASRSQGPKQETQYF. In DNA, the CDR3 is TGTGCCAGCAGATCACAGGGGCCCAAACAAGAGACCCAGTACTTC.

CDR3 nucleotide sequence: TGTGCCAGCAGTTTACGAGGGATCGCCGCCGGGGAGCTGTTTTTT. Translation gives CASSLRGIAAGELFF. This chain uses TRBV27 with TRBJ2-2, with TRBD2 as a possible D gene (5 bases). CDR3 length equals 15 residues. With 2 bases removed from V and 6 bases from J, the gap between germline ends came to 13 bases. Germline CDR1 and CDR2: MNHEY and SMNVEV (reference sequence).

The chain combines TRBV7-2 with TRBJ2-1; no firm D call. The CDR3 runs to 12 residues. Trimming removed 2 bases at V and 12 bases at J, with 11 bases between. Germline CDR1 is SGHTA and CDR2 is FQGNSA. CDR3 region: CASSLRLGWQFF. Here the CDR3 DNA reads TGTGCCAGCAGCTTAAGGCTTGGATGGCAGTTCTTC.

V and J are TRBV28 and TRBJ1-2; D gene unclear. Trimming took 1 base from V and 0 from J, leaving 12 bases between them. This CDR3 is built from 16 residues. Germline V CDR1 and CDR2: MDHEN, SYDVKM. The CDR3: CASSLSPPSTNYGYTF. DNA for the CDR3: TGTGCCAGCAGTTTATCTCCACCGTCAACTAACTATGGCTACACCTTC.

This clone was observed once. The rearrangement links TRBV6-5 to TRBJ1-1, with D perhaps matching TRBD1 (6 bases). In germline, CDR1 is MNHEY, CDR2 SVGAGI. This CDR3 is built from 12 residues. V was cut by 5 bases and J by 12 bases, with 16 bases left in between. CDR3 in amino acids: CASSQTGSGPFF. The CDR3 DNA is TGTGCCAGCAGTCAAACAGGGTCGGGTCCTTTCTTT.

Worth noting for this clone: Other DNA sequences in this sample translate to the same CDR3. The chain employs TRBV5-1 and TRBJ1-1; 7 bases are a match to TRBD1. This CDR3 has 14 amino acids. Trimming cost V 4 bases and J 1 base; bases outside gene matches: 4. CDR1 is SGHRS, CDR2 YFSETQ, per germline. CDR3 DNA sequence: TGCGCCAGCAGCCTGACAGGGCGGAACACTGAAGCTTTCTTT. It translates to CASSLTGRNTEAFF.